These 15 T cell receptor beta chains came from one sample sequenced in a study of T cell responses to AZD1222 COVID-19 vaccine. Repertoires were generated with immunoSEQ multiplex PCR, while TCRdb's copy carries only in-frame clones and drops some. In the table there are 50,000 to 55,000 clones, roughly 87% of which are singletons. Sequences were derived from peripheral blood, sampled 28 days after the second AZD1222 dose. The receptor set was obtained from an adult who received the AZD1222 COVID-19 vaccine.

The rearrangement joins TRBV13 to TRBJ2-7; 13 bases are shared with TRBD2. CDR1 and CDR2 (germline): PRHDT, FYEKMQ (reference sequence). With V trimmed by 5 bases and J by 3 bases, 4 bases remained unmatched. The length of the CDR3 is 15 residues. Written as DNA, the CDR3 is TGTGCCAGCAGCCCAGGACTAGCGGGAGACTACGAGCAGTACTTC. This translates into CASSPGLAGDYEQYF.

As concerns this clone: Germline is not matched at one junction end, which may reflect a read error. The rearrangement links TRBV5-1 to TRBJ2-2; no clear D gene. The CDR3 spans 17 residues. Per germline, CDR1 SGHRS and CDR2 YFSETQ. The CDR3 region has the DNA TGCGCCAGCAGTTTGGGCACCCTGACCCTGGGAACCGGGGAGCTGTTTTTT. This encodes CASSLGTLTLGTGELFF.

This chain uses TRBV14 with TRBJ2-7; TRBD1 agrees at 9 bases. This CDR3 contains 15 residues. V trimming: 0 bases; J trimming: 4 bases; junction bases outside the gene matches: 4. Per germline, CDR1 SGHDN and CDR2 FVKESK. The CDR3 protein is CASSQDGQGWYEQYF. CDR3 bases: TGTGCCAGCAGCCAAGATGGACAGGGGTGGTACGAGCAGTACTTC. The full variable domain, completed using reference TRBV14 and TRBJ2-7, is EAGVTQFPSHSVIEKGQTVTLRCDPISGHDNLYWYRRVMGKEIKFLLHFVKESKQDESGMPNNRFLAERTGGTYSTLKVQPAELEDSGVYFCASSQDGQGWYEQYFGPGTRLTVT.

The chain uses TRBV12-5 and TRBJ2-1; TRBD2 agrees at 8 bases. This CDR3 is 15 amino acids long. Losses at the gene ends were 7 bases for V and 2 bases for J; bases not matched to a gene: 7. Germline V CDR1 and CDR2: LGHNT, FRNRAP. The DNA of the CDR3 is TGTGCTAGTGCCCCGAGCGGGAGTGCCTACAATGAGCAGTTCTTC. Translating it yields CASAPSGSAYNEQFF.

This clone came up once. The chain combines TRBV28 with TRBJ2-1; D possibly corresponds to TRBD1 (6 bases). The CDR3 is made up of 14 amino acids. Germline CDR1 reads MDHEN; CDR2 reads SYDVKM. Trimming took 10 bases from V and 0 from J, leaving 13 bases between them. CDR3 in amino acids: CATRTVNSYNEQFF. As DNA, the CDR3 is TGTGCCACCAGGACAGTCAACTCCTACAATGAGCAGTTCTTC.

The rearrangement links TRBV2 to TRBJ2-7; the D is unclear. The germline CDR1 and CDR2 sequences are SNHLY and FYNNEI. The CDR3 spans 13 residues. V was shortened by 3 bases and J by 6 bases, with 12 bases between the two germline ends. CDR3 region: CASSDFLASEQYF. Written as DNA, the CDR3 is TGTGCCAGCAGTGATTTTTTGGCCTCCGAGCAGTACTTC.

The CDR3 reads CASSFPPGELFF. CDR3 nucleotides: TGTGCCAGCAGCTTCCCGCCAGGGGAGCTGTTTTTT. This sequence joins TRBV7-3 and TRBJ2-2, with D hard to call. Germline CDR1 reads SGHTA; CDR2 reads FQGTGA. CDR3 size: 12 residues. Trimming took off 3 bases at V and 8 bases at J, with 7 bases between the two ends.

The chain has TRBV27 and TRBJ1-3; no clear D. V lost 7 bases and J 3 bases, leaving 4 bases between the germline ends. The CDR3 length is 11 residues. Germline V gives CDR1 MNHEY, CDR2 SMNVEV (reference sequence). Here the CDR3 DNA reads TGTGCCAGCAAGGATGGAAACACCATATATTTT. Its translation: CASKDGNTIYF.

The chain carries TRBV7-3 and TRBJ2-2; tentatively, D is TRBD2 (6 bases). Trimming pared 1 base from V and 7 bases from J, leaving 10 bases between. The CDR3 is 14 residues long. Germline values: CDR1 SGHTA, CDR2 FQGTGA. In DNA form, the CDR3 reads TGTGCCAGCAGCTTAAACTGGGGAGGCGGGGAGCTGTTTTTT. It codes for CASSLNWGGGELFF. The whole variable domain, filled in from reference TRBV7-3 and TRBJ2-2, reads GAGVSQTPSNKVTEKGKYVELRCDPISGHTALYWYRQSLGQGPEFLIYFQGTGAADDSGLPNDRFFAVRPEGSVSTLKIQRTERGDSAVYLCASSLNWGGGELFFGEGSRLTVL.

CDR3 bases: TGTGCCAGCAGCCCGGGACCGGGGTGGACCCAGTACTTC. Translating it yields CASSPGPGWTQYF. The rearrangement uses TRBV3-1 (or the pseudogene TRBV3-2) and TRBJ2-5; D tentatively reads TRBD1 or TRBD2 (5 bases each). Between the trimmed V and J ends, which lost 4 bases and 7 bases, there was a span of 13 bases. This CDR3 has 13 amino acids. CDR1 and CDR2 (germline): LGHDT, YNNKEL (reference sequence).

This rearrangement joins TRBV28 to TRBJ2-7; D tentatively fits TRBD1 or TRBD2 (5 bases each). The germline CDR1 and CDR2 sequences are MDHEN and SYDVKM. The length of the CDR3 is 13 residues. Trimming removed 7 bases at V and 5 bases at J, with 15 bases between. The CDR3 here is CASIGTLTNEQYF. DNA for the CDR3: TGTGCCAGCATCGGGACGTTAACCAACGAGCAGTACTTC.

The CDR3 DNA reads TGTGCCAGCAGCCAAGATCAGGAGAACACTGAAGCTTTCTTT. It specifies CASSQDQENTEAFF. This chain joins TRBV3-1 (or the pseudogene TRBV3-2) and TRBJ1-1; unclear D gene. V was shortened by 0 bases and J by 1 base, with 6 bases between the two germline ends. Germline CDR1 LGHDT, CDR2 YNNKEL (reference sequence). There are 14 residues in the CDR3.

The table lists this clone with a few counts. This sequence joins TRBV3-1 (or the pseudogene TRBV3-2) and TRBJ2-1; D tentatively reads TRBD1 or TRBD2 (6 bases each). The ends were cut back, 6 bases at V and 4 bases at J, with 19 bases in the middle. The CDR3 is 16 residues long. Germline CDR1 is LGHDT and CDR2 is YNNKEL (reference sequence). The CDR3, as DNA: TGTGCCAGCAGTAAGAGACTAGGGGGATCGTACAATGAGCAGTTCTTC. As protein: CASSKRLGGSYNEQFF.

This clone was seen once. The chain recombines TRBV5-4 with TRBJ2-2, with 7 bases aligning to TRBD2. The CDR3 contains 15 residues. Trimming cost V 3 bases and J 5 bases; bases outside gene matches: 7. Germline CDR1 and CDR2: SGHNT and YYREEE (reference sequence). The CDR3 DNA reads TGTGCCAGCAGCTCCGAGGGAGGGGCGACCGGGGAGCTGTTTTTT. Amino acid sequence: CASSSEGGATGELFF.

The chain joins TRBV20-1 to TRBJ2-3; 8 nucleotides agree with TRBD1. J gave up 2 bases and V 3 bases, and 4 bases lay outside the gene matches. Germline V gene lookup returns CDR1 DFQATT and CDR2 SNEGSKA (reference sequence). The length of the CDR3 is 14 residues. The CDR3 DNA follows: TGCAGTGCTAGTAGGACAGGGCTCACAGATACGCAGTATTTT. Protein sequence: CSASRTGLTDTQYF.